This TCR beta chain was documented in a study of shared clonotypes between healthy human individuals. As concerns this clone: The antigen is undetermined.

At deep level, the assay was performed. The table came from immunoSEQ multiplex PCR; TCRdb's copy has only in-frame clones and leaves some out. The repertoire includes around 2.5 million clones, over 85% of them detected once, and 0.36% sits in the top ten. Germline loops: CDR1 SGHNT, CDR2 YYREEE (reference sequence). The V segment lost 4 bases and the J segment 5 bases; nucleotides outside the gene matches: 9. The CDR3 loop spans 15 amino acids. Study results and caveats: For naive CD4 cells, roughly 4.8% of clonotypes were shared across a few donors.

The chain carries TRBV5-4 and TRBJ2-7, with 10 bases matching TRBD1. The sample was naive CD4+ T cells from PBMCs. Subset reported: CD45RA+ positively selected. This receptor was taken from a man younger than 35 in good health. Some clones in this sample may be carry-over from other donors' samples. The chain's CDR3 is CASSRSADRGHEQYF. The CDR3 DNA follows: TGTGCCAGCAGCCGAAGTGCTGACAGGGGGCACGAGCAGTACTTC.